This TCR beta chain was sequenced in a study of radiotherapy plus CTLA-4 blockade in lung cancer. In the case of this clone: Its specificity is unknown.

Study results and limitations: Reports state that early shifts in blood T cell clones, with interferon-beta, best predicted response. TCR clones originating in tumors grew in number in blood after radiotherapy plus ipilimumab.

With ipilimumab providing CTLA-4 blockade, focal radiation was administered to patients who had chemo-refractory metastatic non-small-cell lung cancer. This table comes from immunoSEQ multiplex PCR, and its TCRdb copy is limited to in-frame clones, with some not included. The data contain about 87,000 clones, about 87% of them singletons. V dropped 2 bases and J dropped 5 bases, with 15 bases sitting between them. The CDR3 consists of 16 residues. Germline assignment: CDR1 MNHEY and CDR2 SMNVEV (reference sequence). The V and J genes are TRBV27 and TRBJ2-2; D uncertain. The sequenced sample was peripheral blood, obtained from a patient treated with radiotherapy plus ipilimumab. The clonotype comes from a human donor with non-small cell lung cancer that progressed on radiotherapy plus ipilimumab. CDR3 DNA: TGTGCCAGCAGTTTACGGGCCCACCCGTGGACCGGGGAGCTGTTTTTT. Translating gives CASSLRAHPWTGELFF.